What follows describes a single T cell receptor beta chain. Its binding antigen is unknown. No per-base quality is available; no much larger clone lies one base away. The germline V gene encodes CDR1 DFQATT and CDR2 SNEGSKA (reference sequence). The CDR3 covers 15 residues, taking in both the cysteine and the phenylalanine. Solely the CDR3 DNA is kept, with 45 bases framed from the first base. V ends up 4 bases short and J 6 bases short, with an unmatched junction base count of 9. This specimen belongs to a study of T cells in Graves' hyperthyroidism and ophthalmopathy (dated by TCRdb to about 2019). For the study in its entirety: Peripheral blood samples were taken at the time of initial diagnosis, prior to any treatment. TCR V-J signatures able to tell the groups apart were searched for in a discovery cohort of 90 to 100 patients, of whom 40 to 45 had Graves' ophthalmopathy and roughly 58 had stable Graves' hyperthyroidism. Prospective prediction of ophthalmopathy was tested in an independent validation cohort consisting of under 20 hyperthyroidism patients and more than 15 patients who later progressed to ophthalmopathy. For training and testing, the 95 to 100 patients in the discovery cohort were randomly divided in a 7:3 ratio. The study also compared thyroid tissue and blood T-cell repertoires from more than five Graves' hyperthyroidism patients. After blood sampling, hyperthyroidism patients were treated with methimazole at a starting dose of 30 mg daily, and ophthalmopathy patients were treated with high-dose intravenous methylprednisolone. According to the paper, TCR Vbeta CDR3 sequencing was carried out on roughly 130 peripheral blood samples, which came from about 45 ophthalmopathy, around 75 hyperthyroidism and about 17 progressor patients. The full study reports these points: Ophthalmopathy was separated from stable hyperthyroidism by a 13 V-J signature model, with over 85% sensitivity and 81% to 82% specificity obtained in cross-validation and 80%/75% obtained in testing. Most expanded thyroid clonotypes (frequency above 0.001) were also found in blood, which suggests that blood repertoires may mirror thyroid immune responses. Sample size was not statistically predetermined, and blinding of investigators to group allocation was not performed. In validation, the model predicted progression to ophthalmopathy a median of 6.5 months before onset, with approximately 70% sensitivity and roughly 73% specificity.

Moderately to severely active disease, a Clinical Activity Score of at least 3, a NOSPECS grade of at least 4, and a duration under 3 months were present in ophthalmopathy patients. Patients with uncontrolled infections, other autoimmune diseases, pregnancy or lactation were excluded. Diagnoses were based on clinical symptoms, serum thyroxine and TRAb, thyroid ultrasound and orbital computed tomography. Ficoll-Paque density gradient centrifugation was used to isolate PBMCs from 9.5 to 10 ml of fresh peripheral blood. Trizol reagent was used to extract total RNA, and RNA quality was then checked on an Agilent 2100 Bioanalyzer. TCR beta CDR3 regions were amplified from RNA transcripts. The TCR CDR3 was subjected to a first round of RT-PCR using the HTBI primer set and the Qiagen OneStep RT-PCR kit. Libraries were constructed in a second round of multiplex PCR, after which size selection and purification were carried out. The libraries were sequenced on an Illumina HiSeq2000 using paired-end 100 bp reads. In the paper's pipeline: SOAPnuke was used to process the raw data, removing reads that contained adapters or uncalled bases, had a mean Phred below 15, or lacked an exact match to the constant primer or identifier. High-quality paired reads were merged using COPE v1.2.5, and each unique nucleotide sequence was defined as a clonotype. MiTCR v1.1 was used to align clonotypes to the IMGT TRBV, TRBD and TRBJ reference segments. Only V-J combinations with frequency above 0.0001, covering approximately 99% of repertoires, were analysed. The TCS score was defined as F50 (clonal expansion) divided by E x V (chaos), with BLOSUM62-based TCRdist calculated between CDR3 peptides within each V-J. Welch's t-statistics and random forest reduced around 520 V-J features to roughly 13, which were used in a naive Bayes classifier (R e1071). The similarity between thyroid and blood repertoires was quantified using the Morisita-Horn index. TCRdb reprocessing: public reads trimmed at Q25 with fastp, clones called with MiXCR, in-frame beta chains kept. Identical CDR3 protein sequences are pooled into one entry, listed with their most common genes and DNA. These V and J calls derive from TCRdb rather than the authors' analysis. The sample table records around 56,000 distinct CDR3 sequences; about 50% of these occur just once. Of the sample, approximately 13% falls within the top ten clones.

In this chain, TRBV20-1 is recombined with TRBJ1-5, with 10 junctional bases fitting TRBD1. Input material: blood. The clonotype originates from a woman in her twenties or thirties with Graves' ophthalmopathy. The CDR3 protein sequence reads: CSAKRQGAALQPQHF. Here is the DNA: TGCAGTGCTAAGCGACAGGGGGCCGCTCTTCAGCCCCAGCATTTT.